This TCR beta chain stems from a study of blood T cell repertoires in COVID-19. Whole-study context: The United States, Italy and Spain supplied acute and convalescent COVID-19 samples. Sample material is recorded as cDNA or gDNA derived from T cells, B-cell-depleted T cells, or PBMCs.

Germline V gene data show CDR1 as LNHNV and CDR2 as YYDKDF (reference sequence). This CDR3 has 13 residues. V shed 0 bases and J shed 7 bases, with 9 bases lying between them. Participants came from roughly 24 US areas, aged roughly 18 to 89 years. In the study's own analysis: Amplification of reference gene primers provided the estimated nucleated cell counts. The assay was immunoSEQ multiplex PCR, and TCRdb's table has in-frame clones only and misses some. V and J calls and clone size are copied from that table; D and trimming were computed from the DNA. This table holds a few hundred thousand clones, around nine tenths found once.

The sample taken for sequencing was PBMCs or T cells enriched from blood (not recorded which). The J gene is TRBJ1-2, the V gene TRBV15; D might be TRBD1 (5 bases). The source is a woman in her late teens or twenties who had recovered from COVID-19. CDR3 nucleotides: TGTGCCACCAGCAGAGATTCGGGGGGTGGCTACACCTTC. Amino acids: CATSRDSGGGYTF.